This T cell receptor beta chain was sequenced during a study of blood T cell repertoires in COVID-19. The wider study: Sites in the United States, Italy and Spain provided acute and convalescent COVID-19 samples. In each case, the material was cDNA or gDNA derived from T cells, B-cell-depleted T cells, or PBMCs.

Methods used by the authors: Estimated nucleated cell counts came from reference gene primer amplification. Produced via immunoSEQ multiplex PCR; TCRdb's table is partial and in-frame only. D and trimming come from the DNA, and the V and J calls and clone size come from that table. The data hold about 120,000 clones, with roughly 77% observed a single time. From germline, CDR1 is SGHRS and CDR2 YFSETQ. CDR3 length equals 14 residues. V was shortened by 0 bases and J by 6 bases, with 10 bases between the two germline ends. The sequencing input was peripheral blood. The chain couples TRBV5-1 to TRBJ2-1; D possibly corresponds to TRBD2 (5 bases). The clonotype originates from a man aged 55 to 70 with active or convalescent COVID-19. CDR3 sequence (DNA): TGCGCCAGCAGCTTGGCCCGAGGGAGCAATGAGCAGTTCTTC. This sequence encodes CASSLARGSNEQFF.